This T cell receptor (beta chain) was captured in a study of control samples from healthy donors and cancer patients. Profiling relied on immunoSEQ multiplex PCR, and the TCRdb table lists in-frame clones only, not all of them. The sample records fewer than 200,000 clones, approximately 92% being singletons. V lost 3 bases, J lost 4 bases, and 13 bases stayed unmatched. Germline V CDR1 and CDR2: LGHNA, YSLEER. The CDR3 sequence is 17 residues long. The source of this sequence is a woman aged 55-75 years in good health. The chain recombines TRBV4-3 with TRBJ1-2; 8 bases fit TRBD1. Sequenced input: blood. CDR3 in DNA: TGCGCCAGCAGCCAGTTCATTACAGGGGGGGACCTCTATGGCTACACCTTC. Its protein product is CASSQFITGGDLYGYTF.